This paragraph covers one T cell receptor beta chain sequence. This sample stems from a study of shared clonotypes between healthy human individuals. Profiling relied on immunoSEQ multiplex PCR, and the TCRdb table lists in-frame clones only, not all of them. The data show more than 200,000 clones, approximately 65% seen once. The CDR3 extends over 17 amino acids. Sequenced sample: memory CD4+ T cells sorted from blood. Sample subset: CD45RA-negative fraction. The chain joins TRBV12-1 to TRBJ1-2. TRBV12-1 has pseudogene status. This TCR was recovered from a man aged 25 to 45 in good health. CDR3 loop: CASSHGVGEGKNYGYTF. The CDR3 DNA follows: TGTGCCAGCAGCCACGGGGTAGGGGAGGGGAAGAACTATGGCTACACCTTC.